This entry describes one T cell receptor beta chain. Sequencing was performed with immunoSEQ multiplex PCR; in TCRdb, only in-frame clones are kept and a portion is missing. The table records 260,000 or so clones, over 75% of them present only once. The data were taken from a study of blood T cell repertoires in COVID-19. Background on the study: Spain, Italy and the United States supplied samples that represented acute and convalescent COVID-19. T cells, B-cell-depleted T cells, or PBMCs provided the cDNA or gDNA that served as material.

The V and J ends lost 6 bases and 0 bases respectively, with 8 bases between them. This CDR3 spans 13 amino acids. Germline CDR1 SNHLY, CDR2 FYNNEI. This clonotype was obtained from a human donor in a cohort sampled during active COVID-19. Specimen: peripheral blood. The chain has TRBV2 and TRBJ1-2; D is undetermined. Here the CDR3 DNA reads TGTGCCAGCAGCCAACAAACTAACTATGGCTACACCTTC. Protein: CASSQQTNYGYTF. Full variable domain (rest looked up from reference TRBV2 and TRBJ1-2): EPEVTQTPSHQVTQMGQEVILRCVPISNHLYFYWYRQILGQKVEFLVSFYNNEISEKSEIFDDQFSVERPDGSNFTLKIRSTKLEDSAMYFCASSQQTNYGYTFGSGTRLTVV.